Listed below are T cell receptor beta chains from one sample, sequenced in a study of CD8 T cells in Susac syndrome. Using its own MiXCR run on the immunoSEQ multiplex PCR reads, TCRdb lists one record per CDR3 protein. Found here are nearly 200,000 distinct CDR3 sequences, 90% to 95% of them singletons; the top ten hold roughly 0.094%. Sequenced input: CD4+ T cells from PBMCs. The receptors were gathered from a human donor with multiple sclerosis. CDR3s include the opening cysteine and the closing phenylalanine or tryptophan. D genes are given only for firm matches. Size values are once, few and many counts, or a class for expanded clones, and some rows have none.

DNA,CDR3,V,D,size,J
TGTGCCAGCAGTTTACGGTTGACTAGCGGCTACAATGAGCAGTTCTTC,CASSLRLTSGYNEQFF,TRBV12-3/TRBV12-4,TRBD2,NA,TRBJ2-1
TGTGCCAGCAGCCAAGACTCTGAAGGCAATGAGCAGTTCTTC,CASSQDSEGNEQFF,TRBV4-2,NA,once,TRBJ2-1
TGTGCCAGCAGTGAATATATACTAGCGGGGGGAGGAGATACGCAGTATTTT,CASSEYILAGGGDTQYF,TRBV25-1,TRBD2,NA,TRBJ2-3
TGCAGCGTTGCAGGGGCTGGGGAGACCCAGTACTTC,CSVAGAGETQYF,TRBV29-1,NA,few,TRBJ2-5
TGTGCCAGTCGGGACAGGGGTTTCTACGAGCAGTACTTC,CASRDRGFYEQYF,TRBV25-1,TRBD1,NA,TRBJ2-7
TGTGCCAGCCGAGGGGAGGGCGGGCGCGAGCAGTACTTC,CASRGEGGREQYF,TRBV7-6,TRBD2,NA,TRBJ2-7
TGTGCCAGCGGGGCGACTACCTCCGGAGAGCAGTTCTTC,CASGATTSGEQFF,TRBV6-4,NA,NA,TRBJ2-1
TGTGCCAGCAGCGATTCCGATTTTGAAGGGAACTATGGCTACACCTTC,CASSDSDFEGNYGYTF,TRBV7-9,NA,NA,TRBJ1-2
TGTGCCACCAGTGATTTGCTCAGCGGAGAAAACAATGAGCAGTTCTTC,CATSDLLSGENNEQFF,TRBV24-1,NA,NA,TRBJ2-1
TGTGCCAGCAGCTTAACGCCAGGACGGACCGGGGAGCTGTTTTTT,CASSLTPGRTGELFF,TRBV7-3,NA,NA,TRBJ2-2
TGCAGCGTAGGGAGGGAGGGCAATGAGCAGTTCTTC,CSVGREGNEQFF,TRBV29-1,TRBD2,NA,TRBJ2-1
TGTGCCTGGAGAGCCCCGACTTTGAACACTGAAGCTTTCTTT,CAWRAPTLNTEAFF,TRBV30,NA,NA,TRBJ1-1
TGTGCCAGCAGGCTTTCAGGGGCCTTGGTCGGGGAGCTGTTTTTT,CASRLSGALVGELFF,TRBV2,NA,NA,TRBJ2-2
TGTGCCAGCAGTGAGGGGAGGAACTATGGCTACACCTTC,CASSEGRNYGYTF,TRBV2,NA,once,TRBJ1-2
TGTGCCAGTAGTCTTACAGGGCTAGTAAGCTCCTACAATGAGCAGTTCTTC,CASSLTGLVSSYNEQFF,TRBV19,NA,NA,TRBJ2-1
TGTGCCAGCAGATCCCGCCGTAACGAGCAGTACTTC,CASRSRRNEQYF,TRBV6-6,NA,once,TRBJ2-7
TGTGCCAGCAGCTTAGGGGGCGGACCGTATGGCTACACCTTC,CASSLGGGPYGYTF,TRBV11-2,NA,NA,TRBJ1-2
TGCGCCAGCAGTCGACTAGCGGGAGCGGCAGAGCAGTACTTC,CASSRLAGAAEQYF,TRBV4-1,TRBD2,NA,TRBJ2-7
TGCAGTGCTCCCCTGGGGGAGATCGAGCAGTACTTC,CSAPLGEIEQYF,TRBV20-1,NA,NA,TRBJ2-7
TGTGCCAGCAGCCGACGCCCACAGGGTGGAGGAACTACAGATACGCAGTATTTT,CASSRRPQGGGTTDTQYF,TRBV7-2,NA,NA,TRBJ2-3
TGTGCCAGCAGCCAGGGACAGGGAACTTTCTTT,CASSQGQGTFF,TRBV3-1,TRBD1,NA,TRBJ1-1
TGCGCCAGCAGCCAAGGACAGGCCTTTACCCGGTACTTC,CASSQGQAFTRYF,TRBV4-1,NA,NA,TRBJ2-5
TGTGCCACCGGGGGGATTTATGCCGGGGAGCTGTTTTTT,CATGGIYAGELFF,TRBV24-1,NA,NA,TRBJ2-2
TGCAGTGCTGGCGGACAGGGGGCACATGGGGCCAACGTCCTGACTTTC,CSAGGQGAHGANVLTF,TRBV20-1,TRBD1,NA,TRBJ2-6
TGTGCCAGCAGTCAGACTAGCAGCCACCAAGAGACCCAGTACTTC,CASSQTSSHQETQYF,TRBV3-1,TRBD2,NA,TRBJ2-5
TGCAGCGTTGCTCAGGGGGTCCCAGATACGCAGTATTTT,CSVAQGVPDTQYF,TRBV29-1,TRBD1,NA,TRBJ2-3
TGTGCCACCAGTGATACAAAGGGCGAGCAGTACTTC,CATSDTKGEQYF,TRBV24-1,NA,NA,TRBJ2-7
TGTGCCAGCAGCTTATTAGAAGGGGGCGGCGGCTACACCTTC,CASSLLEGGGGYTF,TRBV7-9,TRBD1,NA,TRBJ1-2
TGTGCCACCAGTGATGACACGACTAACTATGGCTACACCTTC,CATSDDTTNYGYTF,TRBV24-1,NA,NA,TRBJ1-2
TGTGCCAGCAGATTCTTAGCGGGGGGTATAGATACGCAGTATTTT,CASRFLAGGIDTQYF,TRBV27,TRBD2,NA,TRBJ2-3
TGTGCCAGCAGCTATATGCGTGGCGGGGCTTCCTACGAGCAGTACTTC,CASSYMRGGASYEQYF,TRBV7-2,NA,NA,TRBJ2-7
TGTGCCAGCAGCACGGGACTCCAGAACACCGGGGAGCTGTTTTTT,CASSTGLQNTGELFF,TRBV7-9,NA,NA,TRBJ2-2
TGCGCCAGCAGCCAAGGGTTGACACCTCAAGAGACCCAGTACTTC,CASSQGLTPQETQYF,TRBV4-1,NA,NA,TRBJ2-5
TGCAGTGCTAGAGAAGAATCCTCTGTCTACACCTTC,CSAREESSVYTF,TRBV20-1,NA,NA,TRBJ1-2
TGTGCCGGACGGGCTAGCGGCACCTACGAGCAGTACTTC,CAGRASGTYEQYF,TRBV2,TRBD2,NA,TRBJ2-7
TGTGCCAGCAGCCAAGACCCCCACCAGCTCCAGTTCTTC,CASSQDPHQLQFF,TRBV4-2,NA,NA,TRBJ2-1
TGCAGTGCTAGAGATCCAAGGGGGGTGTGGACCGGGGAGCTGTTTTTT,CSARDPRGVWTGELFF,TRBV20-1,NA,NA,TRBJ2-2
TGTGCCAGCAGTGATGCTGGGTACCATGGCTACACCTTC,CASSDAGYHGYTF,TRBV2,NA,NA,TRBJ1-2
TGCAGCGTTGAAGGAGGGGGGAGTTGGGACTATGGCTACACCTTC,CSVEGGGSWDYGYTF,TRBV29-1,NA,NA,TRBJ1-2
TGCGCCAGCAGCCGTGCAGCGGGCTTTTACGAGCAGTACTTC,CASSRAAGFYEQYF,TRBV4-1,NA,NA,TRBJ2-7
TGTGCCAGCAGCGTGAGTCTAGCACAAGAGACCCAGTACTTC,CASSVSLAQETQYF,TRBV9,NA,NA,TRBJ2-5
TGTGCCAGCAGCGAATTCGGGGGAAGTACCGTGGGCACTGAAGCTTTCTTT,CASSEFGGSTVGTEAFF,TRBV14,NA,NA,TRBJ1-1
TGTGCCTTCAGGGGACGGGGGAACACTGAAGCTTTCTTT,CAFRGRGNTEAFF,TRBV30,NA,NA,TRBJ1-1
TGTGCCAGCAGTTTAGTGAGGGGGGGCGGCAAGCAGTACTTC,CASSLVRGGGKQYF,TRBV27,NA,once,TRBJ2-7
TGCGCCAGCAGCCCGGGCCGGGACCATAGGTTCTTC,CASSPGRDHRFF,TRBV5-1,NA,NA,TRBJ2-1